This entry features one T cell receptor (beta chain) sequence. Antigen: not known. The entry originates in a study of T cells after posttransplantation cyclophosphamide. Controls had myeloablative marrow grafts with methotrexate and calcineurin inhibitor, sampled at 1 year. Data came from immunoSEQ multiplex PCR; TCRdb stores just in-frame clones and leaves some out. The table lists 9,500 to 15,000 clones, about 80% of them singletons. The CDR3 is made up of 16 amino acids. Germline V CDR1 and CDR2: SGHVS, FQNEAQ. The V end was cut by 3 bases, the J end by 0 bases, with 9 bases between. Findings and limits, study-wide: Blood and skin or GI T cell repertoires showed limited TRB overlap. After PTCy, TRB diversity resembled that of CNI/methotrexate controls. Later blood repertoires were often dominated by clones from the donor CD8+ memory compartment.

This TCR was sampled from a male patient between 25 and 40 years old who received an allogeneic stem cell transplant from an unrelated donor, was CMV-positive, and had acute GVHD only. The T cells may partly be graft donor cells. V is TRBV7-8 and J is TRBJ1-6, with D hard to call. The specimen comprised PBMCs, sampled around 350 days after allogeneic stem cell transplant with calcineurin inhibitor and methotrexate. The DNA of the CDR3 is TGTGCCAGCAGCTTCGCCGCGGGCTCCTATAATTCACCCCTCCACTTT. This encodes CASSFAAGSYNSPLHF.